In its sample, the clone carrying this TCR beta chain was seen a few times. The antigen remains unidentified. The data were obtained in a study of response to subunit inactivated influenza vaccine. Study conclusions and caveats: That few new T cells are recruited by each seasonal influenza vaccination was the authors' suggestion.

One entry per CDR3 protein, called by TCRdb with MiXCR from the RT-PCR reads. This sample has approximately 700,000 distinct CDR3 sequences; approximately 15% occur once, and the top ten carry around 6.5%. V lost 1 base and J lost 4, with 11 bases in between. The CDR3 totals 14 residues. The V gene is TRBV12-3 or TRBV12-4, the J gene TRBJ2-7, with D perhaps given as TRBD1 or TRBD2 (5 bases each). The clonotype was recovered from a man aged 50-60 years who received an inactivated influenza vaccine. The sample in question was PBMCs from blood, obtained approximately 15 days before vaccination. Here the CDR3 reads CASSLGDLGYEQYF. The CDR3 DNA is TGTGCCAGCAGTTTAGGGGACCTAGGGTACGAGCAGTACTTC.